A selection of T cell receptor beta chains follows, all from one sample in a study of T-cell reconstitution after alpha-beta-depleted transplantation in children. TCRdb used MiXCR to reprocess the PCR reads, holding one entry per CDR3 protein. The sample records fewer than 750,000 distinct CDR3 sequences, roughly 24% being singletons. This sample comprised PBMCs, mostly from graft donor cells, obtained 360 days after TCRalphabeta/CD19-depleted stem cell transplant. The origin of the receptors is a boy younger than two who had a stem cell transplant for acute myeloid leukemia, so the T cells may come from the graft donor. Each CDR3 is given with its conserved first and last residue. The D gene is left open where the match is weak. Some rows have no size entry. The others give once, few or many, or a class for an expanded clone.

clone_size	d_call	v_call	j_call	cdr3_aa	cdr3_nt
many	TRBD1	TRBV29-1	TRBJ2-1	CSVGGQGAKNEQFF	TGCAGCGTGGGCGGGCAGGGGGCGAAAAATGAGCAGTTCTTC
NA	TRBD2	TRBV7-2	TRBJ2-2	CASSLEGRDTGELFF	TGTGCCAGCAGCTTAGAGGGGAGGGACACCGGGGAGCTGTTTTTT
NA	NA	TRBV7-9	TRBJ1-1	CASSFHDGYTEAFF	TGTGCCAGCAGCTTCCATGACGGGTACACTGAAGCTTTCTTT
NA	TRBD2	TRBV5-1	TRBJ2-1	CASSWPTGTSGGNEQFF	TGCGCCAGCAGCTGGCCCACCGGGACTAGCGGGGGCAATGAGCAGTTCTTC
NA	NA	TRBV3-1	TRBJ2-4	CASSHGVNIQYF	TGTGCCAGCAGCCACGGAGTCAACATTCAGTACTTC
few	NA	TRBV15	TRBJ2-3	CATSRDIRITDTQYF	TGTGCCACCAGCAGAGATATAAGAATCACAGATACGCAGTATTTT
many	TRBD2	TRBV12-3/TRBV12-4	TRBJ2-2	CASSFGISGVTGELFF	TGTGCCAGCAGTTTCGGGATTAGCGGGGTCACCGGGGAGCTGTTTTTT
many	NA	TRBV15	TRBJ1-2	CATSRDYYGYTF	TGTGCCACCAGCAGAGATTACTATGGCTACACCTTC
NA	TRBD2	TRBV20-1	TRBJ2-3	CSAIQPGTSGGGRGIHTQYF	TGCAGTGCTATTCAACCCGGGACTAGCGGGGGAGGACGTGGTATACATACGCAGTATTTT
NA	NA	TRBV7-9	TRBJ1-1	CASSLPAGNTEAFF	TGTGCCAGCAGCTTACCGGCGGGGAACACTGAAGCTTTCTTT
few	NA	TRBV7-9	TRBJ1-1	CASSSRFSMNTEAFF	TGTGCCAGCAGCTCCCGTTTCTCCATGAACACTGAAGCTTTCTTT
once	TRBD1	TRBV25-1	TRBJ2-6	CASSELGGGRSSGANVLTF	TGTGCCAGCAGTGAATTAGGGGGCGGTAGAAGCTCTGGGGCCAACGTCCTGACTTTC
NA	TRBD2	TRBV13	TRBJ2-1	CASSPGLAGGSSYNEQFF	TGTGCCAGCAGCCCCGGACTAGCGGGGGGGAGCTCCTACAATGAGCAGTTCTTC
many	NA	TRBV20-1	TRBJ2-6	CSARSLSGANVLTF	TGCAGTGCTAGATCACTCTCTGGGGCCAACGTCCTGACTTTC
NA	NA	TRBV20-1	TRBJ1-1	CSATRQRDTEAFF	TGCAGTGCTACAAGACAGAGGGACACTGAAGCTTTCTTT
NA	TRBD1	TRBV6-5	TRBJ2-7	CASSYSRMTGANEQYF	TGTGCCAGCAGTTACTCCCGGATGACAGGGGCTAACGAGCAGTACTTC
NA	NA	TRBV6-2/TRBV6-3	TRBJ2-5	CASSLTGVHQETQYF	TGTGCCAGCAGTTTGACGGGGGTCCACCAAGAGACCCAGTACTTC
many	NA	TRBV20-1	TRBJ2-1	CSARRWDGVYNEQFF	TGCAGTGCTAGAAGGTGGGACGGGGTCTACAATGAGCAGTTCTTC
few	NA	TRBV13	TRBJ2-1	CASSLRVREQFF	TGTGCCAGCAGCCTCAGGGTTCGGGAGCAGTTCTTC
NA	NA	TRBV12-3/TRBV12-4	TRBJ1-1	CASSLPWNTEAFF	TGTGCCAGCAGTTTACCATGGAACACTGAAGCTTTCTTT
many	NA	TRBV20-1	TRBJ2-3	CSARSNTDTQYF	TGCAGTGCTAGATCGAACACAGATACGCAGTATTTT
many	NA	TRBV28	TRBJ1-1	CASKMGHQNTEAFF	TGTGCCAGCAAAATGGGACACCAGAACACTGAAGCTTTCTTT
NA	NA	TRBV15	TRBJ2-1	CATSRDLGRRDDNEQFF	TGTGCCACCAGCAGAGATTTGGGCAGGCGGGACGACAATGAGCAGTTCTTC
NA	TRBD1	TRBV5-8	TRBJ2-5	CASSFGQDLETQYF	TGTGCCAGCAGCTTTGGACAGGACTTAGAGACCCAGTACTTC
many	TRBD1	TRBV20-1	TRBJ2-3	CSARVYRGSGTDTQYF	TGCAGTGCTAGAGTTTACAGGGGGTCGGGCACAGATACGCAGTATTTT